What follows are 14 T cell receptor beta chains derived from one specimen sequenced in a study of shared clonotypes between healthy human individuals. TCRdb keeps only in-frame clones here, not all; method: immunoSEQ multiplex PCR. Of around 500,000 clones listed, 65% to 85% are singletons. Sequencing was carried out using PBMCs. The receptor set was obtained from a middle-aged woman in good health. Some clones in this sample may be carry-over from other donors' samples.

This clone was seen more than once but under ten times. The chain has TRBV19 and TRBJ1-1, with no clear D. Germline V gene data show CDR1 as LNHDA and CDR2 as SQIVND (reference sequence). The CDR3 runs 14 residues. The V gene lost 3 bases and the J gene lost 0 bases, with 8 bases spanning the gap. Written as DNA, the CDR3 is TGTGCCAGTAGTATTCCCGGGATGAACACTGAAGCTTTCTTT. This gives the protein CASSIPGMNTEAFF.

Here the CDR3 reads CASSPGHEWRNEQFF. CDR3 DNA sequence: TGTGCCAGCAGCCCAGGACACGAATGGCGCAATGAGCAGTTCTTC. V usage is TRBV5-4 and J usage is TRBJ2-1; tentatively, D is TRBD1 (5 bases). Germline values: CDR1 SGHNT, CDR2 YYREEE (reference sequence). CDR3 length: 15 amino acids. V dropped 4 bases and J dropped 6 bases, with 17 bases sitting between them.

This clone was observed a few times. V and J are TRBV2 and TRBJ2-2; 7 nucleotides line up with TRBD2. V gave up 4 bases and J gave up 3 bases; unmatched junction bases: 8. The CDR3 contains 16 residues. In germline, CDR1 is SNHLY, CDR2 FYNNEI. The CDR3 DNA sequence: TGTGCCAGCAGTGGCTGGGGGAGGGGAGACACCGGGGAGCTGTTTTTT. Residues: CASSGWGRGDTGELFF. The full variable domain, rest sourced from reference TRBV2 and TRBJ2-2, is EPEVTQTPSHQVTQMGQEVILRCVPISNHLYFYWYRQILGQKVEFLVSFYNNEISEKSEIFDDQFSVERPDGSNFTLKIRSTKLEDSAMYFCASSGWGRGDTGELFFGEGSRLTVL.

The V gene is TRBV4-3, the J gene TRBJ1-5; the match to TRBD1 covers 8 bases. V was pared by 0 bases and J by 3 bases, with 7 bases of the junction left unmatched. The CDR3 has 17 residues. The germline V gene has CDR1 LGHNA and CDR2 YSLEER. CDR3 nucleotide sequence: TGCGCCAGCAGCCAAGAAAGGACAGGGCTGGACAATCAGCCCCAGCATTTT. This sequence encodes CASSQERTGLDNQPQHF.

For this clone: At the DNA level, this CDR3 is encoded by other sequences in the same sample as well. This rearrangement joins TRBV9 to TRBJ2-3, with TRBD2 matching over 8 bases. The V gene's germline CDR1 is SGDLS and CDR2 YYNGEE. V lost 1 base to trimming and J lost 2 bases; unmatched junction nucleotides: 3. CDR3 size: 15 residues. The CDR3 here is CASSVTSGSTDTQYF. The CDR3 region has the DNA TGTGCCAGCAGCGTAACTAGCGGCTCCACAGATACGCAGTATTTT.

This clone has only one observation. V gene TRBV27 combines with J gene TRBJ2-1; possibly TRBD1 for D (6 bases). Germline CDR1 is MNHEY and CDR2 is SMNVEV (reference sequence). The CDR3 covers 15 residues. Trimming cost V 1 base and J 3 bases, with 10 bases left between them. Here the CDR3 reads CASSLFRTDYNEQFF. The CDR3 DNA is TGTGCCAGCAGTTTATTTCGGACAGACTACAATGAGCAGTTCTTC.

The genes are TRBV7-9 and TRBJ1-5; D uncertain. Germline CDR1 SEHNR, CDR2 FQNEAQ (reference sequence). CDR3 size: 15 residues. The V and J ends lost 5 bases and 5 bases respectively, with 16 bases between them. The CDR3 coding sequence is TGTGCCAGCAGCCCCCGAGGTGGGGTGGATCAGCCCCAGCATTTT. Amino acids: CASSPRGGVDQPQHF.

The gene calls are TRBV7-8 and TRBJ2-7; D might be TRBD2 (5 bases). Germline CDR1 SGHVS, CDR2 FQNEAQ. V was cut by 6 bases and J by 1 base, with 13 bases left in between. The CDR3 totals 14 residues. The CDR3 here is CASSREGSSYEQYF. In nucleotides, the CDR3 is TGTGCCAGCAGTCGCGAGGGCTCATCCTACGAGCAGTACTTC. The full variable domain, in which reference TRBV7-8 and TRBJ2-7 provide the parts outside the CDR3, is GAGVSQSPRYKVAKRGQDVALRCDPISGHVSLFWYQQALGQGPEFLTYFQNEAQLDKSGLPSDRFFAERPEGSVSTLKIQRTQQEDSAVYLCASSREGSSYEQYFGPGTRLTVT.

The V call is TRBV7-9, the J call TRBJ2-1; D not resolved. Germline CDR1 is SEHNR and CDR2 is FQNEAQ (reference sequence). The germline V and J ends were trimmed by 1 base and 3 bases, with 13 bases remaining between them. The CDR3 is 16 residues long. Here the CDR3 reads CASSLEAPRDYNEQFF. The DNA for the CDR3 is TGTGCCAGCAGCTTAGAGGCCCCAAGGGACTACAATGAGCAGTTCTTC.

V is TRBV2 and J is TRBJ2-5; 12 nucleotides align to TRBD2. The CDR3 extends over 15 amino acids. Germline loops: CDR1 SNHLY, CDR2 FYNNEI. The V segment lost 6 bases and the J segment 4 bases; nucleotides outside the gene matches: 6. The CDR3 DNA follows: TGTGCCAGCAGCCTCGGACTAGCGGGACCAGAGACCCAGTACTTC. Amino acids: CASSLGLAGPETQYF. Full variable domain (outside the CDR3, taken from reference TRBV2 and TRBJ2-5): EPEVTQTPSHQVTQMGQEVILRCVPISNHLYFYWYRQILGQKVEFLVSFYNNEISEKSEIFDDQFSVERPDGSNFTLKIRSTKLEDSAMYFCASSLGLAGPETQYFGPGTRLLVL.

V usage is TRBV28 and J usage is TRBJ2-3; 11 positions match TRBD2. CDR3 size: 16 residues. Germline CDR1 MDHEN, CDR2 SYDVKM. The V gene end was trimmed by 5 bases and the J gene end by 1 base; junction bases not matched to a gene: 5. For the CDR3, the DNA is TGTGCCAGCAGTAATAGCGGGAGGGGGGGCACAGATACGCAGTATTTT. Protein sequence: CASSNSGRGGTDTQYF.

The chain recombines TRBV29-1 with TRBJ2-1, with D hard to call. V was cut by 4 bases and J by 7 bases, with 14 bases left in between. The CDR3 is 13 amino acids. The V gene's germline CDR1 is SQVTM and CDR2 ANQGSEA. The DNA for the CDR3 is TGCAGCGTTGCATCTGATCGAGAGAATGAGCAGTTCTTC. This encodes CSVASDRENEQFF.

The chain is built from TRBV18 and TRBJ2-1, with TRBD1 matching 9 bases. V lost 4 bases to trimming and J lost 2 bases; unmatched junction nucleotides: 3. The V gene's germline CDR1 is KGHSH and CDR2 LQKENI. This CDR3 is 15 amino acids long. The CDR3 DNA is TGTGCCAGCTCACTGGGACAGGGAACCTACAATGAGCAGTTCTTC. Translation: CASSLGQGTYNEQFF.

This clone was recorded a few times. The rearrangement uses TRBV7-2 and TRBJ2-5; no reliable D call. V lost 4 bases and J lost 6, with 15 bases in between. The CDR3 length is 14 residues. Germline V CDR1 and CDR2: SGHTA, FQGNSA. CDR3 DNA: TGTGCCAGCAGCTCAACTGGGCCCTACCAGACCCAGTACTTC. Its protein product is CASSSTGPYQTQYF.